This T cell receptor beta chain is from a study of response to subunit inactivated influenza vaccine. V shed 4 bases, J shed 3 bases, and the junction held 11 bases outside the gene matches. The germline V gene has CDR1 LGHDT and CDR2 YNNKEL (reference sequence). The CDR3 loop spans 16 amino acids. TCRdb analysed the RT-PCR reads with MiXCR anew, one entry per CDR3 protein. The sample lists about 530,000 distinct CDR3 sequences, about an eighth occurring once. J is TRBJ2-7 and V is TRBV3-1; TRBD1 matches 8 bases. Sequences were derived from PBMCs from blood, sampled on the day of vaccination. This TCR was sampled from a man in his fifties who received an inactivated influenza vaccine. CDR3 region: CASSPRRAGGHYEQYF. In DNA form, the CDR3 reads TGTGCCAGCAGCCCACGGAGGGCAGGGGGCCACTACGAGCAGTACTTC.